What follows is one TCR beta chain and its context. Antigen specificity is unknown. Germline CDR1 and CDR2: PRHDT and FYEKMQ (reference sequence). V lost 5 bases, J lost 0 bases, and 5 bases stayed unmatched. There are 15 residues in the CDR3. RNA was extracted with the RNeasy kit, and a quantity of about 0.45 to 1 ug was reverse transcribed using random hexamers. With immunoSEQ multiplex PCR, TCR beta CDR3 was amplified across 54 Vbeta and 13 Jbeta. TCRdb reprocessed the immunoSEQ multiplex PCR reads with MiXCR, giving one entry per CDR3 protein. The table records approximately 150,000 distinct CDR3 sequences, 94% of them present only once. This specimen comes from a study of CD8 T cells in Susac syndrome. Study results and limitations: The study conceded that relatively few individuals underwent its TCR sequencing and HLA analysis.

The source of this sequence is a human donor in good health. The chain uses TRBV13 and TRBJ2-3, with 7 bases lining up with TRBD2. The sequenced sample was CD4+ T cells from PBMCs. The CDR3 loop is CASSHRLASTDTQYF. In DNA form, the CDR3 reads TGTGCCAGCAGCCACCGACTAGCTAGCACAGATACGCAGTATTTT.